What follows are 20 T cell receptor beta chains derived from one specimen sequenced in a study of blood T cell repertoires in COVID-19. TCRdb's table, derived via immunoSEQ multiplex PCR, lists solely in-frame clones and lacks some. The top ten clones hold approximately 1.8% of a sample with under 110,000 clones, approximately 81% of them seen once. Source material: peripheral blood. The receptors stem from a woman in her 70s with active or convalescent COVID-19.

The gene calls are TRBV2 and TRBJ1-1, with D maybe TRBD1 (5 bases). The CDR3 extends over 12 amino acids. Germline-derived CDR1 and CDR2 are SNHLY and FYNNEI. With 6 bases removed from V and 5 bases from J, the gap between germline ends came to 10 bases. The chain's CDR3 is CASRLDSTEAFF. CDR3 bases: TGTGCCAGCAGACTTGACAGTACTGAAGCTTTCTTT.

This clone has just one count. The genes are TRBV3-1 (or the pseudogene TRBV3-2) and TRBJ1-1, with D uncertain. The length of the CDR3 is 14 residues. V lost 0 bases, J lost 7 bases, and 12 bases lay in between. The germline V gene has CDR1 LGHDT and CDR2 YNNKEL (reference sequence). CDR3 residues: CASSQDRREREAFF. CDR3 DNA sequence: TGTGCCAGCAGCCAAGATCGGCGGGAACGTGAAGCTTTCTTT.

The rearrangement links TRBV18 to TRBJ2-3, with D uncertain. Germline loops: CDR1 KGHSH, CDR2 LQKENI. Trimming left V 8 bases short and J 1 base short, with 10 bases between. The CDR3 is made up of 13 amino acids. The CDR3 sequence is CASGKTGTDTQYF. The CDR3 coding sequence is TGTGCCAGCGGTAAGACTGGCACAGATACGCAGTATTTT.

J is TRBJ2-4 and V is TRBV4-3; 9 bases map to TRBD1. The CDR3 covers 14 residues. Per germline, CDR1 LGHNA and CDR2 YSLEER. V lost 1 base and J lost 8; bases outside the gene matches: 3. The CDR3 region has the DNA TGCGCCAGCAGCCAAGTACAGGGGGCCGACATTCAGTACTTC. Translating it yields CASSQVQGADIQYF.

The V and J genes are TRBV15 and TRBJ2-7, with unresolved D. V was shortened by 0 bases and J by 2 bases, with 8 bases between the two germline ends. The CDR3 totals 14 residues. The germline V gene encodes CDR1 LNHNV and CDR2 YYDKDF (reference sequence). CDR3 protein: CATSRDGRAYEQYF. The CDR3 bases are TGTGCCACCAGCAGAGATGGCCGGGCCTACGAGCAGTACTTC.

The chain employs TRBV25-1 and TRBJ1-5, with 7 bases that match TRBD1. From germline, CDR1 is MGHDK and CDR2 SYGVNS. With V trimmed by 3 bases and J by 1 base, 9 bases remained unmatched. The CDR3 contains 17 residues. The CDR3 reads CASSEIDRVESNQPQHF. CDR3 DNA sequence: TGTGCCAGCAGTGAGATCGACAGGGTGGAGAGCAATCAGCCCCAGCATTTT.

The DNA for the CDR3 is TGTGCCACGAGGACAGATTCACCCCTCCACTTT. Translated: CATRTDSPLHF. The genes are TRBV10-3 and TRBJ1-6; perhaps TRBD1 as D (6 bases). The CDR3 is 11 residues long. The germline CDR1 and CDR2 sequences are ENHRY and SYGVKD. Trimming removed 10 bases at V and 8 bases at J, with 9 bases between.

This sequence joins TRBV4-2 and TRBJ2-5, with TRBD2 matching 8 bases. This CDR3 is 15 amino acids long. Germline assignment: CDR1 LGHNA and CDR2 YNFKEQ. V lost 4 bases, J lost 5 bases, and 9 bases stayed unmatched. The CDR3: CASSLTVGGRETQYF. As DNA, the CDR3 is TGTGCCAGCAGCCTGACCGTCGGCGGGAGGGAGACCCAGTACTTC.

This clone appeared a few times. The CDR3, as DNA: TGTGCCAGGAACAGGGGCACAGATACGCAGTATTTT. It encodes CARNRGTDTQYF. The chain is built from TRBV27 and TRBJ2-3; TRBD1 might be the D (6 bases). The CDR3 runs 12 residues. Trimming removed 9 bases from V and 1 base from J, with 8 bases in between. Per germline, CDR1 MNHEY and CDR2 SMNVEV (reference sequence).

The chain uses TRBV19 and TRBJ1-6; D ambiguous. The CDR3 sequence is 13 residues long. Germline V gives CDR1 LNHDA, CDR2 SQIVND (reference sequence). Trimming removed 3 bases at V and 13 bases at J, with 13 bases between. CDR3 DNA: TGTGCCAGTAGTATGCCACCGCCACTCCCCCTCCACTTT. Translated: CASSMPPPLPLHF.

The chain recombines TRBV4-2 with TRBJ2-7, with 8 bases aligning to TRBD2. The CDR3 is 17 residues long. V was clipped by 1 base and J by 4 bases; unmatched bases: 12. Germline loops: CDR1 LGHNA, CDR2 YNFKEQ. The CDR3 nucleotides are TGTGCCAGCAGCCAAGGTTTAATAGGAGCGGGAGTGTACGAGCAGTACTTC. Translation: CASSQGLIGAGVYEQYF.

This clone was counted a single time. This chain uses TRBV7-9 with TRBJ2-3; 8 nucleotides align to TRBD2. Germline trimming cut 5 bases from V and 1 base from J; bases unmatched to any gene: 5. The CDR3 is 15 residues long. Germline values: CDR1 SEHNR, CDR2 FQNEAQ (reference sequence). CDR3 sequence reads: CASSPAGVGTDTQYF. CDR3 sequence (DNA): TGTGCCAGCAGCCCAGCGGGAGTCGGCACAGATACGCAGTATTTT.

The chain has TRBV10-1 and TRBJ1-2, with no clear D. The germline V gene encodes CDR1 WNHNN and CDR2 SYGVQD (reference sequence). V shed 2 bases and J shed 2 bases, with 12 bases lying between them. This CDR3 is 15 amino acids long. The CDR3 DNA is TGCGCCAGCAGTGAGAGAGGCAGCAAGAACTATGGCTACACCTTC. Its protein product is CASSERGSKNYGYTF.

The V and J genes are TRBV6-6 and TRBJ2-2, with TRBD2 identical over 8 bases. Germline assignment: CDR1 MNHNY and CDR2 SVGAGI (reference sequence). The CDR3 length is 15 residues. V shed 8 bases and J 7 bases; nucleotides not matched to a gene: 12. CDR3: CASCREGGFNGELFF. The CDR3 DNA sequence: TGTGCCAGCTGCCGGGAGGGGGGGTTCAACGGGGAGCTGTTTTTT.

The chain carries TRBV28 and TRBJ2-7, with 7 bases matching TRBD2. The CDR3 spans 15 residues. Trimming removed 7 bases from V and 2 bases from J; junction bases left unmatched: 11. The germline CDR1 and CDR2 sequences are MDHEN and SYDVKM. CDR3 loop: CASTRTRGITYEQYF. The CDR3 DNA sequence: TGTGCCAGCACCCGGACTAGGGGCATTACCTACGAGCAGTACTTC.

The chain employs TRBV20-1 and TRBJ2-2, with D hard to call. The CDR3 length is 12 residues. V was clipped by 3 bases and J by 3 bases, with 5 bases between them. CDR1 DFQATT and CDR2 SNEGSKA come from the germline V gene (reference sequence). In DNA form, the CDR3 reads TGCAGTGCTAGTCGGGACACCGGGGAGCTGTTTTTT. Its translation is CSASRDTGELFF.

The chain has TRBV18 and TRBJ2-3; 11 bases map to TRBD1. The CDR3 consists of 17 residues. With 4 bases clipped from V and 0 bases from J, the junction kept 6 bases outside the gene matches. Germline V gene sequence: CDR1 KGHSH, CDR2 LQKENI. The CDR3 sequence: CASSRDGTGGSTDTQYF. The CDR3 nucleotides are TGTGCCAGCTCACGCGATGGGACAGGGGGAAGCACAGATACGCAGTATTTT.

The CDR3 protein is CASSLANRGPQETQYF. Here the CDR3 DNA reads TGTGCCAGCAGCTTGGCCAACAGGGGGCCTCAAGAGACCCAGTACTTC. The rearrangement uses TRBV5-5 and TRBJ2-5; the match to TRBD1 covers 9 bases. With 0 bases clipped from V and 2 bases from J, the junction kept 5 bases outside the gene matches. The CDR3 sequence is 16 residues long. Germline lookup yields CDR1 SGHKS and CDR2 YYEKEE (reference sequence). The whole variable domain, filled in from reference TRBV5-5 and TRBJ2-5, reads DAGVTQSPTHLIKTRGQQVTLRCSPISGHKSVSWYQQVLGQGPQFIFQYYEKEERGRGNFPDRFSARQFPNYSSELNVNALLLGDSALYLCASSLANRGPQETQYFGPGTRLLVL.

The rearrangement joins TRBV19 to TRBJ1-2; a possible D gene is TRBD1 (6 bases). V was shortened by 0 bases and J by 2 bases, with 16 bases between the two germline ends. Germline V gives CDR1 LNHDA, CDR2 SQIVND (reference sequence). This CDR3 region has 17 residues. In DNA form, the CDR3 reads TGTGCCAGTAGTATAGACAGTCCGGGACACTTCAACTATGGCTACACCTTC. It encodes CASSIDSPGHFNYGYTF.

This clone was picked up a small number of times. The rearrangement joins TRBV10-3 to TRBJ1-3, with 7 positions matching TRBD1. The germline V gene has CDR1 ENHRY and CDR2 SYGVKD. CDR3 length: 15 amino acids. The V segment lost 2 bases and the J segment 2 bases; nucleotides outside the gene matches: 3. DNA for the CDR3: TGTGCCATCAGTGAGGACAGGGCGGCTGGAAACACCATATATTTT. Protein: CAISEDRAAGNTIYF.